The 24 T cell receptor beta chains below were found in one sample sequenced in a study of T cell changes during pregnancy in multiple sclerosis. TCRdb's table, derived via immunoSEQ multiplex PCR, lists solely in-frame clones and lacks some. The data contain 58,000 or so clones, around 85% of them seen just once; the ten biggest clones take up about 0.41%. The sample in question was CD4+ T cells from peripheral blood mononuclear cells, obtained in the third trimester of pregnancy. These receptors came from a female donor with multiple sclerosis, enrolled in a pregnancy study.

The rearrangement uses TRBV6-5 and TRBJ1-2; D is possibly TRBD1 (6 bases). Germline loops: CDR1 MNHEY, CDR2 SVGAGI. V lost 2 bases to trimming and J lost 1 base, with 8 bases between them. The CDR3 has 14 amino acids. As DNA, the CDR3 is TGTGCCAGCAGTTACGGGGGCAGTAACTATGGCTACACCTTC. Its protein is CASSYGGSNYGYTF.

This chain uses TRBV6-4 with TRBJ1-1; perhaps TRBD1 as D (6 bases). CDR1 MRHNA and CDR2 SNTAGT come from the germline V gene. The CDR3 is made up of 16 amino acids. Trimming removed 0 bases from V and 7 bases from J, with 18 bases in between. The CDR3 nucleotides are TGTGCCAGCAGTGACTCATATCTACAGGGTGCTAGTGAAGCTTTCTTT. Encoded protein: CASSDSYLQGASEAFF.

The chain couples TRBV6-5 to TRBJ2-7; TRBD1 might be the D (5 bases). CDR1 is MNHEY, CDR2 SVGAGI, per germline. There are 12 residues in the CDR3. V was shortened by 6 bases and J by 6 bases, with 12 bases between the two germline ends. CDR3 nucleotides: TGTGCCAGCAGCGCCCAGGGATCCGAGCAGTACTTC. Amino acids: CASSAQGSEQYF.

The chain is built from TRBV19 and TRBJ2-1; 8 bases map to TRBD2. This CDR3 contains 21 residues. The trim removed 6 bases at V and 7 bases at J, leaving 29 bases unmatched. Germline V CDR1 and CDR2: LNHDA, SQIVND (reference sequence). The CDR3 DNA is TGTGCCAGTAGCGAACTTAGGACCGGGACTAGTACTATTCCAAAATTAAATGAGCAGTTCTTC. It encodes CASSELRTGTSTIPKLNEQFF.

V gene TRBV7-9 combines with J gene TRBJ1-1; 8 bases match TRBD1. The CDR3 is 16 residues long. J was trimmed by 5 bases and V by 3 bases; bases with no gene match: 11. Germline V lookup: CDR1 SEHNR, CDR2 FQNEAQ (reference sequence). The CDR3 coding sequence is TGTGCCAGCAGCTTGGCCTCCGGGACAGGTGAAACTGAAGCTTTCTTT. Translation gives CASSLASGTGETEAFF.

This chain joins TRBV6-5 and TRBJ2-7; maybe TRBD1 (5 bases). Between the trimmed V and J ends, which lost 5 bases and 3 bases, there was a span of 11 bases. The CDR3 is 13 amino acids. CDR1 and CDR2 (germline): MNHEY, SVGAGI. The CDR3 region is CASSAQGIYEQYF. CDR3 nucleotide sequence: TGTGCCAGCAGTGCCCAGGGCATCTACGAGCAGTACTTC.

The chain combines TRBV6-6 with TRBJ1-5; TRBD1 matches at 8 bases. From germline, CDR1 is MNHNY and CDR2 SVGAGI (reference sequence). CDR3 length: 12 amino acids. V gave up 6 bases and J gave up 6 bases; unmatched junction bases: 1. CDR3 bases: TGTGCCAGCAGGGGACAGGCTCAGCCCCAGCATTTT. It encodes CASRGQAQPQHF.

The chain is built from TRBV18 and TRBJ2-5, with 7 bases matching TRBD1. Trimming cost V 4 bases and J 2 bases; bases outside gene matches: 1. CDR1 KGHSH and CDR2 LQKENI come from the germline V gene. There are 13 residues in the CDR3. CDR3 sequence reads: CASSRDRQETQYF. The DNA of the CDR3 is TGTGCCAGCTCACGGGACAGACAAGAGACCCAGTACTTC.

The gene calls are TRBV5-8 and TRBJ2-7; D possibly corresponds to TRBD2 (5 bases). The V end lost 1 base, the J end lost 7 bases, and 15 bases lay between the germline ends. This CDR3 has 14 residues. In germline, CDR1 is SGHTS, CDR2 YDEGEE. The CDR3 region has the DNA TGTGCCAGCAGCTTGAAAGGCGCAGGAGGAGAGCAGTACTTC. This gives the protein CASSLKGAGGEQYF.

In DNA, the CDR3 is TGTGCCAGCAGCTCCTTATATAGCGGGGGGCCCCACAATGAGCAGTTCTTC. It translates to CASSSLYSGGPHNEQFF. V is TRBV7-3 and J is TRBJ2-1; 10 bases map to TRBD2. The germline V gene encodes CDR1 SGHTA and CDR2 FQGTGA. The V and J ends lost 4 bases and 5 bases, in that order; junction bases with no gene match: 11. The CDR3 spans 17 residues.

This clone has a single count. The chain joins TRBV2 to TRBJ2-1; 7 bases fit TRBD2. Germline CDR1 is SNHLY and CDR2 is FYNNEI. V trimming: 0 bases; J trimming: 0 bases; junction bases outside the gene matches: 2. The CDR3 sequence is 16 residues long. CDR3 DNA: TGTGCCAGCAGTGAAGCCCAGCGGGGCTCCTACAATGAGCAGTTCTTC. It is translated as CASSEAQRGSYNEQFF. Looking up the rest from reference TRBV2 and TRBJ2-1 gives the full variable domain: EPEVTQTPSHQVTQMGQEVILRCVPISNHLYFYWYRQILGQKVEFLVSFYNNEISEKSEIFDDQFSVERPDGSNFTLKIRSTKLEDSAMYFCASSEAQRGSYNEQFFGPGTRLTVL.

This chain links TRBV4-2 with TRBJ2-1, with TRBD2 identical over 15 bases. The CDR3 is made up of 16 amino acids. The V gene end was trimmed by 5 bases and the J gene end by 7 bases; junction bases not matched to a gene: 6. The germline gives CDR1 LGHNA, CDR2 YNFKEQ. The CDR3 DNA follows: TGTGCCAGCAGCTGGACTAGCGGGGGGGTATTTAATGAGCAGTTCTTC. Translating it yields CASSWTSGGVFNEQFF.

The chain uses TRBV6-4 and TRBJ2-1; 11 bases are shared with TRBD2. This CDR3 comprises 18 residues. CDR1 is MRHNA and CDR2 is SNTAGT in the germline V gene. After removal of 2 bases from V and 15 bases from J, the junction contained 21 bases not matched to a gene. CDR3 DNA: TGTGCCAGCAGTGACGGAACTAGCGGGAGAGGGGGGCCCGTGAGGCGGTTCTTC. The encoded protein is CASSDGTSGRGGPVRRFF.

The J gene is TRBJ2-2, the V gene TRBV18; 8 bases line up with TRBD1. This CDR3 comprises 15 residues. After removal of 4 bases from V and 2 bases from J, the junction contained 3 bases not matched to a gene. The V gene's germline CDR1 is KGHSH and CDR2 LQKENI. The CDR3 loop is CASSQGQGNTGELFF. The CDR3 DNA follows: TGTGCCAGCTCACAAGGACAGGGCAACACCGGGGAGCTGTTTTTT.

This clone has only a few counts. V gene TRBV5-1 combines with J gene TRBJ2-1; 9 positions match TRBD2. With V trimmed by 5 bases and J by 9 bases, 6 bases remained unmatched. CDR3 length equals 13 residues. The V gene's germline CDR1 is SGHRS and CDR2 YFSETQ. This CDR3 is CASSISGSGEQFF. The CDR3 bases are TGCGCCAGCAGTATTAGCGGGAGCGGTGAGCAGTTCTTC.

The chain links TRBV27 to TRBJ2-2; TRBD1 matches at 7 bases. V trimming: 6 bases; J trimming: 4 bases; junction bases outside the gene matches: 8. CDR3 size: 15 residues. Germline loops: CDR1 MNHEY, CDR2 SMNVEV (reference sequence). The CDR3 DNA reads TGTGCCAGCAGCAGGGGACAGAGCGTCACCGGGGAGCTGTTTTTT. Translating it yields CASSRGQSVTGELFF.

The gene calls are TRBV7-7 and TRBJ2-5; D might be TRBD1 (5 bases). Germline V lookup: CDR1 SSHAT, CDR2 FNYEAQ (reference sequence). The CDR3 sequence is 15 residues long. The V end lost 3 bases, the J end lost 4 bases, and 15 bases lay between the germline ends. CDR3 DNA: TGTGCCAGCAGCTTTGGGCAGGGCCGTGCAGAGACCCAGTACTTC. Its translation is CASSFGQGRAETQYF.

The V gene is TRBV5-1, the J gene TRBJ2-1; 7 nucleotides agree with TRBD2. This CDR3 comprises 13 residues. Looked up from germline, CDR1 is SGHRS and CDR2 is YFSETQ. After removal of 3 bases from V and 9 bases from J, the junction contained 6 bases not matched to a gene. The CDR3 nucleotides read TGCGCCAGCAGCTCCGGGACTATCTCTGAGCAGTTCTTC. Translation gives CASSSGTISEQFF.

The gene calls are TRBV2 and TRBJ2-5; a weak D match, TRBD2 (6 bases). The CDR3 is 15 residues long. Germline V lookup: CDR1 SNHLY, CDR2 FYNNEI. V was cut by 6 bases and J by 1 base, with 15 bases left in between. The CDR3 region has the DNA TGTGCCAGCAGGGGACTTAGCGGAAGCCAAGAGACCCAGTACTTC. Residues: CASRGLSGSQETQYF.

The chain couples TRBV19 to TRBJ1-4; possible D gene TRBD1, 5 bases. Germline V CDR1 and CDR2: LNHDA, SQIVND (reference sequence). The germline V and J ends were trimmed by 5 bases and 1 base, with 8 bases remaining between them. This CDR3 is 14 amino acids long. The CDR3 sequence: CASSSDRTNEKLFF. The CDR3 DNA is TGTGCCAGTAGTTCAGACAGAACTAATGAAAAACTGTTTTTT. Complete variable domain (other parts from reference TRBV19 and TRBJ1-4): DGGITQSPKYLFRKEGQNVTLSCEQNLNHDAMYWYRQDPGQGLRLIYYSQIVNDFQKGDIAEGYSVSREKKESFPLTVTSAQKNPTAFYLCASSSDRTNEKLFFGSGTQLSVL.

This clone was seen a handful of times. The CDR3 DNA sequence: TGTGCTAGTGGTTTGGTACTGGACAGGGCATCCACTGAAGCTTTCTTT. This encodes CASGLVLDRASTEAFF. The chain has TRBV12-5 and TRBJ1-1; 8 positions match TRBD1. The V gene end was trimmed by 0 bases and the J gene end by 4 bases; junction bases not matched to a gene: 7. This CDR3 region has 16 residues. CDR1 LGHNT and CDR2 FRNRAP come from the germline V gene.

Of note for this clone: A read error may account for a junction end that differs from germline. This rearrangement joins TRBV30 to TRBJ1-2; perhaps TRBD1 as D (5 bases). This CDR3 region has 15 residues. Germline CDR1 GTSNPN, CDR2 SVGIG (reference sequence). The CDR3 loop reads CAWSVPEGRGIGYIF. Here the CDR3 DNA reads TGTGCCTGGAGTGTACCGGAGGGGCGCGGGATTGGCTACATCTTC.

This sequence joins TRBV5-1 and TRBJ2-1, with D possibly matching TRBD1 (5 bases). The CDR3 runs to 15 residues. Germline values: CDR1 SGHRS, CDR2 YFSETQ. The germline V and J ends were trimmed by 0 bases and 2 bases, with 9 bases remaining between them. CDR3 residues: CASSLDGQTYNEQFF. The CDR3 region has the DNA TGCGCCAGCAGCTTGGACGGACAAACCTACAATGAGCAGTTCTTC.

The gene calls are TRBV6-4 and TRBJ2-3; TRBD1 aligns across 10 bases. The length of the CDR3 is 16 residues. With V trimmed by 2 bases and J by 4 bases, 6 bases remained unmatched. Germline values: CDR1 MRHNA, CDR2 SNTAGT. CDR3: CASSDAGQGTPDTQYF. CDR3 sequence (DNA): TGTGCCAGCAGTGACGCGGGACAGGGGACCCCAGATACGCAGTATTTT.